The clone carrying this TCR beta chain was found a few times. These data belong to a study of response to subunit inactivated influenza vaccine. Using its own MiXCR run on the RT-PCR reads, TCRdb lists one record per CDR3 protein. The sample yields approximately 680,000 distinct CDR3 sequences, 15% to 18% seen once. Germline CDR1 is MNHEY and CDR2 is SVGEGT. CDR3 length equals 17 residues. Trimming removed 2 bases from V and 0 bases from J, with 13 bases in between. This specimen was PBMCs from blood, taken approximately 12 days after vaccination. The chain couples TRBV6-2 or TRBV6-3 to TRBJ1-4; no reliable D call. This sequence was found in a man aged 50 to 60 who received an inactivated influenza vaccine. The CDR3 spells CASSYAWAGPTNEKLFF. CDR3 DNA sequence: TGTGCCAGCAGTTACGCCTGGGCGGGTCCAACTAATGAAAAACTGTTTTTT.